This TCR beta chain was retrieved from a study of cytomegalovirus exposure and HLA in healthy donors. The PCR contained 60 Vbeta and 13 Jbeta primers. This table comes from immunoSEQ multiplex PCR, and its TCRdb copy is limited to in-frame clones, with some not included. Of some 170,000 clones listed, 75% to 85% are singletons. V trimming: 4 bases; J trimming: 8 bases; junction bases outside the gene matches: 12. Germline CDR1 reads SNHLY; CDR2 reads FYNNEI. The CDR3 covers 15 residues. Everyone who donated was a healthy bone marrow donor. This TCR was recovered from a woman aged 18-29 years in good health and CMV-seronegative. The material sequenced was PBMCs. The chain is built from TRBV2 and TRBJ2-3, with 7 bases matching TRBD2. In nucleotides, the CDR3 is TGTGCCAGCAGTGGGCTAGCGGCAGTATTGGGTACGCAGTATTTT. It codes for CASSGLAAVLGTQYF.